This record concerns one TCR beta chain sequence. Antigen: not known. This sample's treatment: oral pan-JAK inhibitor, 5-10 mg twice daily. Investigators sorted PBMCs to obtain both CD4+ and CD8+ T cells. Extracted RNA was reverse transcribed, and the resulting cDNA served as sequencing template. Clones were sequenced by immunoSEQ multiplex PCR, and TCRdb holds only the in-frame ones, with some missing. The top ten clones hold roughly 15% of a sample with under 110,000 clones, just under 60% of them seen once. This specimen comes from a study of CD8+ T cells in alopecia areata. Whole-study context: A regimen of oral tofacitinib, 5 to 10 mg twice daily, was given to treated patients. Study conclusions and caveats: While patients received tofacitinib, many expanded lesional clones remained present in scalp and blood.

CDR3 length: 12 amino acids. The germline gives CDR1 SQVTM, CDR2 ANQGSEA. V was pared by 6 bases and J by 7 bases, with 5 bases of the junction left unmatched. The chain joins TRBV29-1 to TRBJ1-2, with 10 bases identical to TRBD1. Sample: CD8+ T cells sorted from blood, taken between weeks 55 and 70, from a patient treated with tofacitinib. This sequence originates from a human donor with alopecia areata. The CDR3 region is CSVTGGRGGYTF. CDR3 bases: TGCAGCGTGACAGGGGGCCGCGGTGGCTACACCTTC.